The 10 T cell receptor beta chains reported below all come from one sample, sequenced in a study of shared clonotypes between healthy human individuals. Some clones are missing from TCRdb's copy, which holds only in-frame ones; the method was immunoSEQ multiplex PCR. The table has roughly 1,800,000 clones, less than 95% seen once. The naive CD8 subset, CD45RO-negative cells positively selected for CCR7, excluded terminally differentiated effector memory CD45RA+ cells. Sequencing was performed on naive CD8+ T cells sorted from blood. The receptors derive from a man younger than 30 in good health.

As to this clone: The same CDR3 is also encoded by other DNA sequences in this sample. Written as DNA, the CDR3 is TGTGCCAGTAGCTCCGGGTCCTACAATGAGCAGTTCTTC. It specifies CASSSGSYNEQFF. The V call is TRBV27, the J call TRBJ2-1, with no clear D. Trimming cost V 9 bases and J 1 base, with 10 bases left between them. CDR1 is MNHEY and CDR2 is SMNVEV in the germline V gene (reference sequence). This CDR3 contains 13 residues.

The chain couples TRBV4-1 to TRBJ2-6; D uncertain. With 6 bases removed from V and 1 base from J, the gap between germline ends came to 4 bases. Looked up from germline, CDR1 is MGHRA and CDR2 is YSYEKL. The CDR3 is made up of 13 amino acids. The CDR3 is CASRASGANVLTF. As DNA, the CDR3 is TGCGCCAGCAGAGCATCTGGGGCCAACGTCCTGACTTTC.

The chain has TRBV11-2 and TRBJ2-1, with 11 bases matching TRBD2. The CDR3 has 17 amino acids. Germline V gene lookup returns CDR1 SGHAT and CDR2 FQNNGV. The J segment lost 5 bases and the V segment lost 1 base, leaving 7 bases of the junction unmatched. The CDR3 reads CASSLGSGLAVHNEQFF. The CDR3 DNA reads TGTGCCAGCAGCTTAGGGTCGGGACTAGCGGTCCACAATGAGCAGTTCTTC.

This chain connects TRBV6-1 to TRBJ1-1; D remains unclear. Germline values: CDR1 MNHNS, CDR2 SASEGT. V was pared by 2 bases and J by 1 base, with 11 bases between. The CDR3 totals 15 residues. The CDR3 region is CASSEQEWPNTEAFF. In DNA, the CDR3 is TGTGCCAGCAGTGAACAGGAGTGGCCGAACACTGAAGCTTTCTTT.

The genes are TRBV4-1 and TRBJ1-2, with D uncertain. The CDR3 contains 13 residues. Germline lookup yields CDR1 MGHRA and CDR2 YSYEKL. The V gene lost 0 bases and the J gene lost 6 bases, with 8 bases spanning the gap. DNA for the CDR3: TGCGCCAGCAGCCAAGATACCCTTAATGGCTACACCTTC. It is translated as CASSQDTLNGYTF.

The V and J genes are TRBV4-2 and TRBJ2-3; TRBD2 matches 8 bases. This CDR3 has 18 amino acids. Per germline, CDR1 LGHNA and CDR2 YNFKEQ. V lost 1 base to trimming and J lost 5 bases; unmatched junction nucleotides: 14. The CDR3 region has the DNA TGTGCCAGCAGCCAAGGTTCCTTTAGGACTAGCACGGAAGATACGCAGTATTTT. This gives the protein CASSQGSFRTSTEDTQYF.

J is TRBJ2-7 and V is TRBV30; D perhaps matches TRBD1 (5 bases). Germline-derived CDR1 and CDR2 are GTSNPN and SVGIG (reference sequence). This CDR3 is 12 amino acids long. V was cut by 0 bases and J by 5 bases, with 8 bases left in between. The DNA of the CDR3 is TGTGCCTGGAGTGTCAGGGCCGACGAGCAGTACTTC. It yields the protein CAWSVRADEQYF.

This chain links TRBV7-9 with TRBJ2-7, with D possibly being TRBD1 or TRBD2 (5 bases each). The CDR3 is 14 amino acids. Germline CDR1 reads SEHNR; CDR2 reads FQNEAQ (reference sequence). V lost 5 bases and J lost 2, with 13 bases in between. CDR3 protein: CASSPRDLTYEQYF. The CDR3 coding sequence is TGTGCCAGCAGCCCCCGGGACCTAACCTACGAGCAGTACTTC. The entire variable domain, with the rest obtained from reference TRBV7-9 and TRBJ2-7, is as follows: DTGVSQNPRHKITKRGQNVTFRCDPISEHNRLYWYRQTLGQGPEFLTYFQNEAQLEKSRLLSDRFSAERPKGSFSTLEIQRTEQGDSAMYLCASSPRDLTYEQYFGPGTRLTVT.

The chain carries TRBV7-2 and TRBJ2-3, with D tentatively TRBD2 (6 bases). The germline V gene encodes CDR1 SGHTA and CDR2 FQGNSA. V lost 2 bases, J lost 0 bases, and 15 bases lay in between. CDR3 length: 17 residues. CDR3 protein: CASSLSPRGTSTDTQYF. For the CDR3, the DNA is TGTGCCAGCAGCTTATCCCCGCGGGGCACTAGCACAGATACGCAGTATTTT.

The V call is TRBV13, the J call TRBJ2-7; D is undetermined. Per the germline V gene, CDR1 is PRHDT and CDR2 is FYEKMQ (reference sequence). V lost 1 base and J 4 bases, leaving 8 bases between the germline ends. The CDR3 spans 13 residues. This CDR3 is CASSLEETYEQYF. The DNA for the CDR3 is TGTGCCAGCAGCTTAGAGGAAACGTACGAGCAGTACTTC.